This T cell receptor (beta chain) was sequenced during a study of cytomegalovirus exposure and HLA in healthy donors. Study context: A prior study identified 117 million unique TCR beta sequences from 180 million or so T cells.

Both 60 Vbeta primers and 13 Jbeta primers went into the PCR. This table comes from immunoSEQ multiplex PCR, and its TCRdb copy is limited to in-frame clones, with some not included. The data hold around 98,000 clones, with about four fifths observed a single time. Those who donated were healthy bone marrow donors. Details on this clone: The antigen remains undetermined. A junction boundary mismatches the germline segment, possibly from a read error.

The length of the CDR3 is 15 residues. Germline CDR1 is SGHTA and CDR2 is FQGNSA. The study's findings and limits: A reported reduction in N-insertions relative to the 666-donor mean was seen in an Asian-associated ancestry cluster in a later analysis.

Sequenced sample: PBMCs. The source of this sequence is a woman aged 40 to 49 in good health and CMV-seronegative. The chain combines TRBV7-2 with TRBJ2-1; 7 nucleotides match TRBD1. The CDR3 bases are TGTGCCAGCAGCCTAGCACAGGGGACAAACAATGAGCAGTTCTTC. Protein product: CASSLAQGTNNEQFF. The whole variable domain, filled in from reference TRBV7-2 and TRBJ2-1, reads GAGVSQSPSNKVTEKGKDVELRCDPISGHTALYWYRQSLGQGLEFLIYFQGNSAPDKSGLPSDRFSAERTGGSVSTLTIQRTQQEDSAVYLCASSLAQGTNNEQFFGPGTRLTVL.